This passage covers 9 T cell receptor beta chains from one sample sequenced in a study of beta chain features in type 1 diabetes. Findings and caveats of the study: Patients with Type 1 diabetes showed moderately but significantly shorter TCRB CDR3s in all four CD4+ subsets.

The isolated RNA, all of it, was reverse transcribed, so expressed TCRB transcripts were what got sequenced. The table came from immunoSEQ multiplex PCR; TCRdb's copy has only in-frame clones and leaves some out. The sample includes 40,000 to 65,000 clones, 55% to 80% of them seen just once. Their cognate antigens are unknown. Sequenced input: stem cell memory CD4+ T cells from blood. These receptors were obtained from a woman aged 25 to 39 with type 1 diabetes.

This chain joins TRBV5-1 and TRBJ2-1, with a possible D match to TRBD1 (6 bases). This CDR3 has 17 residues. V lost 6 bases to trimming and J lost 7 bases, with 26 bases between them. Germline V gives CDR1 SGHRS, CDR2 YFSETQ. In DNA form, the CDR3 reads TGCGCCAGCACCTCCTATCAAAACAGGGCATTAGGAAATGAGCAGTTCTTC. Translation gives CASTSYQNRALGNEQFF.

The rearrangement uses TRBV11-3 and TRBJ2-7; TRBD2 matches at 11 bases. CDR3 size: 16 residues. Germline assignment: CDR1 SGHNT and CDR2 YENEEA. The J segment lost 4 bases and the V segment lost 5 bases, leaving 10 bases of the junction unmatched. The CDR3 is CASSPPGTSGTYEQYF. Here the CDR3 DNA reads TGTGCCAGCAGCCCCCCCGGGACTAGCGGTACATACGAGCAGTACTTC.

This clone was seen a few times. The V call is TRBV4-2, the J call TRBJ1-6; D is undetermined. The germline gives CDR1 LGHNA, CDR2 YNFKEQ. The germline V and J ends were trimmed by 1 base and 3 bases, with 7 bases remaining between them. This CDR3 region has 15 residues. CDR3: CASSQVEDYNSPLHF. The CDR3 coding sequence is TGTGCCAGCAGCCAAGTCGAGGACTATAATTCACCCCTCCACTTT.

CDR3: CASSEDWVTGTYNEQFF. DNA of the CDR3: TGTGCCAGCAGCGAAGATTGGGTGACAGGCACCTACAATGAGCAGTTCTTC. The V call is TRBV7-9, the J call TRBJ2-1, with D tentatively TRBD1 (6 bases). The CDR3 spans 17 residues. V was trimmed by 5 bases and J by 2 bases, leaving 19 bases between them. CDR1 SEHNR and CDR2 FQNEAQ come from the germline V gene (reference sequence).

The chain recombines TRBV13 with TRBJ2-7; the D is unclear. V lost 5 bases and J lost 1, with 12 bases in between. The CDR3 contains 14 residues. Germline assignment: CDR1 PRHDT and CDR2 FYEKMQ (reference sequence). CDR3 residues: CASSQPTVSYEQYF. CDR3 sequence (DNA): TGTGCCAGCAGCCAACCCACGGTATCCTACGAGCAGTACTTC.

The rearrangement uses TRBV5-1 and TRBJ1-2, with 8 bases that match TRBD1. Germline V gene data show CDR1 as SGHRS and CDR2 as YFSETQ. Germline trimming cut 0 bases from V and 6 bases from J; bases unmatched to any gene: 4. This CDR3 region has 14 residues. CDR3 sequence: CASSLGTGYDGYTF. The CDR3 nucleotides read TGCGCCAGCAGCTTGGGGACAGGGTACGATGGCTACACCTTC.

The rearrangement links TRBV28 to TRBJ2-3, with 7 bases fitting TRBD1. The CDR3 covers 15 residues. Germline V gene sequence: CDR1 MDHEN, CDR2 SYDVKM. The ends lost 2 bases at V and 1 base at J; junction bases unmatched: 3. The CDR3: CASSLPGTGTDTQYF. CDR3 DNA: TGTGCCAGCAGTTTACCCGGGACAGGCACAGATACGCAGTATTTT.

This clone was counted only a few times. This chain joins TRBV19 and TRBJ2-3; perhaps TRBD2 as D (5 bases). Germline-derived CDR1 and CDR2 are LNHDA and SQIVND (reference sequence). There are 12 residues in the CDR3. V shed 4 bases and J shed 6 bases, with 8 bases lying between them. In DNA form, the CDR3 reads TGTGCCAGTAGTAGGACTGGTGATACGCAGTATTTT. This gives the protein CASSRTGDTQYF.

The V call is TRBV28, the J call TRBJ2-6; perhaps TRBD1 as D (6 bases). Trimming took 7 bases from V and 2 from J, leaving 18 bases between them. The CDR3 sequence is 17 residues long. The germline CDR1 and CDR2 sequences are MDHEN and SYDVKM. This chain's CDR3 is CASNSGQSLPGANVLTF. The CDR3 nucleotides read TGTGCCAGCAATAGTGGACAGTCCCTCCCTGGGGCCAACGTCCTGACTTTC.